These 12 T cell receptor beta chains came from one sample sequenced in a study of T cell responses to AZD1222 COVID-19 vaccine. TCRdb's copy holds only in-frame clones and misses some; the assay was immunoSEQ multiplex PCR. This sample has about 120,000 clones, with about 86% found just once. The sample was peripheral blood, taken on day 0 of AZD1222 vaccination. The receptors come from an adult in good health.

This rearrangement joins TRBV2 to TRBJ1-5; 7 bases line up with TRBD1. The CDR3 extends over 14 amino acids. V lost 9 bases and J lost 2; bases outside the gene matches: 7. Germline values: CDR1 SNHLY, CDR2 FYNNEI. The CDR3 protein is CASKGALGNQPQHF. The CDR3 region has the DNA TGTGCCAGTAAGGGGGCCCTGGGCAATCAGCCCCAGCATTTT.

This chain joins TRBV11-3 and TRBJ1-4, with D maybe TRBD1 (5 bases). The germline V gene encodes CDR1 SGHNT and CDR2 YENEEA. This CDR3 contains 15 residues. Trimming left V 5 bases short and J 4 bases short, with 14 bases between. In DNA form, the CDR3 reads TGTGCCAGCAGCCTACTGGGACCGCATAATGAAAAACTGTTTTTT. Encoded protein: CASSLLGPHNEKLFF.

This clone was counted a few times. The V and J genes are TRBV28 and TRBJ1-2; maybe TRBD1 (6 bases). From germline, CDR1 is MDHEN and CDR2 SYDVKM. The ends were cut back, 6 bases at V and 6 bases at J, with 17 bases in the middle. CDR3 length equals 14 residues. The CDR3 is CASSVGGAQDGYTF. In DNA, the CDR3 is TGTGCCAGCAGCGTCGGGGGGGCGCAGGATGGCTACACCTTC.

The gene calls are TRBV5-8 and TRBJ2-1; D may be TRBD2 (5 bases). The CDR3 length is 15 residues. Germline lookup yields CDR1 SGHTS and CDR2 YDEGEE. The ends were cut back, 4 bases at V and 3 bases at J, with 14 bases in the middle. The DNA for the CDR3 is TGTGCCAGCAGCCGTGGAAGCGGCGGCTACAATGAGCAGTTCTTC. Its translation is CASSRGSGGYNEQFF.

The chain uses TRBV11-3 and TRBJ2-3; D gene unclear. V was pared by 1 base and J by 2 bases, with 10 bases between. CDR1 is SGHNT and CDR2 is YENEEA in the germline V gene. The CDR3 is 15 residues long. The CDR3 DNA follows: TGTGCCAGCAGCTTAGGGTCAGCCTACACAGATACGCAGTATTTT. It codes for CASSLGSAYTDTQYF.

The gene calls are TRBV11-3 and TRBJ1-3; no firm D call. The CDR3 is 15 amino acids. The V gene's germline CDR1 is SGHNT and CDR2 YENEEA. Trimming removed 5 bases from V and 0 bases from J, with 11 bases in between. DNA for the CDR3: TGTGCCAGCAGCGCCCCCGGGCTCTCTGGAAACACCATATATTTT. It is translated as CASSAPGLSGNTIYF.

The chain joins TRBV27 to TRBJ1-5; 9 bases fit TRBD1. Trimming cost V 5 bases and J 0 bases; bases outside gene matches: 11. Germline assignment: CDR1 MNHEY and CDR2 SMNVEV (reference sequence). The CDR3 loop spans 18 amino acids. This chain's CDR3 is CASSVRGQGFNSNQPQHF. The DNA for the CDR3 is TGTGCCAGCAGTGTGAGGGGACAGGGTTTTAATAGCAATCAGCCCCAGCATTTT.

The CDR3 DNA reads as TGTGCCAGCAGTTACGACGGACAGGGGAGGTACGAGCAGTACTTC. Protein: CASSYDGQGRYEQYF. The V and J genes are TRBV6-5 and TRBJ2-7; 9 nucleotides line up with TRBD1. CDR1 and CDR2 (germline): MNHEY, SVGAGI. The CDR3 consists of 15 residues. Trimming at V came to 2 bases and at J to 4 bases, leaving 6 bases not matched to a gene.

J is TRBJ2-2 and V is TRBV27, with D uncertain. Germline CDR1 MNHEY, CDR2 SMNVEV (reference sequence). The CDR3 has 13 residues. V shed 3 bases and J shed 5 bases, with 7 bases lying between them. CDR3 amino acids: CASSFQATGELFF. The CDR3 coding sequence is TGTGCCAGCAGTTTTCAAGCTACCGGGGAGCTGTTTTTT.

This clone appeared a single time. The chain is built from TRBV4-1 and TRBJ1-1; 7 positions match TRBD1. Germline values: CDR1 MGHRA, CDR2 YSYEKL. J lost 0 bases, V lost 4 bases, and 5 bases had no gene match. The CDR3 length is 15 residues. The CDR3 region has the DNA TGCGCCAGCAGCCCCGTGGGACAGTTGAACACTGAAGCTTTCTTT. Translating it yields CASSPVGQLNTEAFF.

The rearrangement joins TRBV19 to TRBJ1-5, with TRBD1 matching over 8 bases. V shed 10 bases, J shed 6 bases, and the junction held 8 bases outside the gene matches. The CDR3 loop spans 13 amino acids. Per germline, CDR1 LNHDA and CDR2 SQIVND (reference sequence). The DNA for the CDR3 is TGTGCCACTGACTCCGGGACAGGTCAGCCCCAGCATTTT. Its protein is CATDSGTGQPQHF.

The rearrangement joins TRBV30 to TRBJ2-5; possibly TRBD1 for D (6 bases). V gave up 0 bases and J gave up 4 bases, with 9 bases separating them. Germline V lookup: CDR1 GTSNPN, CDR2 SVGIG (reference sequence). The CDR3 totals 13 residues. CDR3 coding DNA: TGTGCCTGGAGTGTCATACAGGGAGAGACCCAGTACTTC. It translates to CAWSVIQGETQYF.